A single sample is the source of the 8 T cell receptor beta chains below, sequenced in a study of blood T cells in healthy people across ages. Alongside a J-beta primer mix, a sample-barcoded 5' primer served in a second PCR lasting roughly 6 to 11 cycles. One entry per CDR3 protein, called by TCRdb with MiXCR from the 5' RACE reads. The table shows about 780,000 distinct CDR3 sequences, with roughly 24% occurring only once. This same sample was also part of a study on T cells of mothers and their children.

Specimen: blood. Source of these receptors: a boy aged 5-17 years in good health.

This chain connects TRBV28 to TRBJ1-2, with D tentatively TRBD1 (5 bases). The CDR3 spans 15 residues. Looked up from germline, CDR1 is MDHEN and CDR2 is SYDVKM. The V end was cut by 3 bases, the J end by 5 bases, with 16 bases between. CDR3 loop: CASSLKVGGLYGYTF. Here the CDR3 DNA reads TGTGCCAGCAGTTTGAAGGTTGGGGGTTTATATGGCTACACCTTC.

The rearrangement uses TRBV3-1 and TRBJ2-7, with D possibly matching TRBD1 (6 bases). V lost 4 bases and J 0 bases, leaving 10 bases between the germline ends. The CDR3 is 14 residues long. CDR1 is LGHDT and CDR2 is YNNKEL in the germline V gene (reference sequence). The CDR3 reads CASSRGQTSYEQYF. DNA of the CDR3: TGTGCCAGCAGCCGGGGGCAGACCTCCTACGAGCAGTACTTC.

The V gene is TRBV4-1, the J gene TRBJ2-1, with D perhaps given as TRBD1 or TRBD2 (5 bases each). The J call may be mistaken, given a closer DNA end match to TRBJ2-5. This CDR3 region has 14 residues. Germline V gene lookup returns CDR1 MGHRA and CDR2 YSYEKL. The CDR3 nucleotides are TGCGCCAGCAGCCAAGATCCCGGGGCATCGACCCAGTACTTC. Residues: CASSQDPGASTQYF.

This sequence joins TRBV20-1 and TRBJ2-5; TRBD2 is a possible D gene (6 bases). The J call may be faulty, since TRBJ2-1 better matches the DNA end. CDR3 length: 16 amino acids. Germline V gives CDR1 DFQATT, CDR2 SNEGSKA (reference sequence). The CDR3 sequence is CSAREGTRDFENEQFF. The CDR3 DNA reads as TGCAGTGCTAGAGAGGGGACCCGGGACTTCGAAAATGAGCAGTTCTTC.

This clonotype turned up a few times. This chain joins TRBV12-3 or TRBV12-4 and TRBJ1-2; D gene unclear. This CDR3 is built from 13 residues. The ends were cut back, 2 bases at V and 6 bases at J, with 10 bases in the middle. CDR3: CASSLTGQDGYTF. The CDR3 DNA follows: TGTGCCAGCAGTTTAACCGGCCAAGATGGCTACACCTTC.

V usage is TRBV20-1 and J usage is TRBJ2-2; 8 positions match TRBD2. This CDR3 spans 15 amino acids. J was trimmed by 0 bases and V by 0 bases; bases with no gene match: 0. Germline V CDR1 and CDR2: DFQATT, SNEGSKA (reference sequence). Written as DNA, the CDR3 is TGCAGTGCTAGAGACGGGGGGGCGAACACCGGGGAGCTGTTTTTT. Encoded protein: CSARDGGANTGELFF.

The chain is built from TRBV6-1 and TRBJ2-5; D is undetermined. Trimming removed 1 base at V and 0 bases at J, with 6 bases between. This CDR3 is built from 14 residues. CDR1 and CDR2 (germline): MNHNS, SASEGT. The CDR3 spells CASSEGQDQETQYF. As DNA, the CDR3 is TGTGCCAGCAGTGAAGGTCAGGACCAAGAGACCCAGTACTTC.

This clonotype was found once. The genes are TRBV25-1 and TRBJ2-1, with D uncertain. This CDR3 has 13 amino acids. V dropped 4 bases and J dropped 8 bases, with 12 bases sitting between them. CDR1 is MGHDK and CDR2 is SYGVNS in the germline V gene. CDR3 amino acids: CASSALERHEQFF. CDR3 DNA: TGTGCCAGCAGTGCCTTGGAGCGCCATGAGCAGTTCTTC.